This passage covers 32 T cell receptor beta chains from one sample sequenced in a study of neurological immune-mediated disorders. TCRdb re-derived calls from the 5' RACE reads in MiXCR, one entry per CDR3 protein. Of some 19,000 distinct CDR3 sequences listed, over 12% are singletons. Sequencing was performed on PBMCs. Source of these receptors: a female donor with HTLV-1-associated myelopathy (HAM/TSP).

This clonotype came up many times. For the CDR3, the DNA is TGCAGTGCTAGAGATGGGCAGGGCGGTTCACCCCTCCACTTT. Its protein is CSARDGQGGSPLHF. V and J are TRBV20-1 and TRBJ1-6; a weak D match, TRBD1 (5 bases). Germline CDR1 and CDR2: DFQATT and SNEGSKA (reference sequence). This CDR3 spans 14 amino acids. Deletions cut 0 bases from V and 9 bases from J, with 12 bases between.

This clonotype was observed at least ten times. The V gene is TRBV6-5, the J gene TRBJ1-2, with D tentatively TRBD1 (5 bases). This CDR3 is built from 16 residues. The V and J ends lost 0 bases and 7 bases respectively, with 18 bases between them. CDR1 MNHEY and CDR2 SVGAGI come from the germline V gene. CDR3 coding DNA: TGTGCCAGCAGTTACTCGAGTACCCCCGGGGCAGGTGGCTACACCTTC. Its translation: CASSYSSTPGAGGYTF.

This clonotype was found many times. The chain has TRBV4-3 and TRBJ2-3; 10 bases are shared with TRBD2. This CDR3 is built from 16 residues. With V trimmed by 3 bases and J by 3 bases, 6 bases remained unmatched. Looked up from germline, CDR1 is LGHNA and CDR2 is YSLEER. The CDR3 bases are TGCGCCAGCAGCCAGGATAGCGGGGGGCCGACAGATACGCAGTATTTT. Translation gives CASSQDSGGPTDTQYF.

There are many counts of this clonotype. This chain links TRBV11-2 with TRBJ1-1, with 7 bases that match TRBD1. The CDR3 contains 14 residues. The germline gives CDR1 SGHAT, CDR2 FQNNGV. The V gene end was trimmed by 5 bases and the J gene end by 5 bases; junction bases not matched to a gene: 8. Here the CDR3 DNA reads TGTGCCAGCAGCCCCCCACAGGGGCGGACTGAAGCTTTCTTT. It is translated as CASSPPQGRTEAFF.

In this sample, this clonotype turned up many times. This CDR3 is CASSLGLEGYEQYF. The CDR3 DNA follows: TGCGCCAGCAGCCTAGGACTAGAGGGCTACGAGCAGTACTTC. The V and J genes are TRBV5-1 and TRBJ2-7, with 7 bases identical to TRBD2. Trimming took 4 bases from V and 3 from J; bases not matched to a gene: 7. The CDR3 runs to 14 residues. Germline CDR1 and CDR2: SGHRS and YFSETQ.

There are a few counts of this clonotype. This chain links TRBV20-1 with TRBJ2-3; 8 nucleotides align to TRBD2. J lost 4 bases, V lost 6 bases, and 9 bases had no gene match. This CDR3 is built from 14 residues. Germline CDR1 is DFQATT and CDR2 is SNEGSKA (reference sequence). CDR3 bases: TGCAGTGCCAACACGGGGGGGGTGGCAGATACGCAGTATTTT. The encoded protein is CSANTGGVADTQYF.

At least ten counts were recorded for this clonotype. The chain couples TRBV5-1 to TRBJ1-2; 8 positions match TRBD1. Germline CDR1 is SGHRS and CDR2 is YFSETQ. V gave up 3 bases and J gave up 4 bases; unmatched junction bases: 5. CDR3 length equals 14 residues. The CDR3 loop reads CASSSQGAGYGYTF. The CDR3 DNA sequence: TGCGCCAGCAGCTCCCAGGGGGCCGGCTATGGCTACACCTTC.

The table lists this clonotype with a count of one. The chain recombines TRBV29-1 with TRBJ2-7; possibly TRBD1 or TRBD2 for D (5 bases each). Trimming took off 4 bases at V and 2 bases at J, with 18 bases between the two ends. This CDR3 has 15 residues. Per germline, CDR1 SQVTM and CDR2 ANQGSEA. In DNA form, the CDR3 reads TGCAGCGTTGGACAGTGGGGATTGCGGGCCTACGAGCAGTACTTC. Translation: CSVGQWGLRAYEQYF.

This clonotype was counted at least ten times. The genes are TRBV6-2 or TRBV6-3 and TRBJ2-4; D possibly matches TRBD1 or TRBD2 (5 bases each). V gave up 0 bases and J gave up 5 bases, with 5 bases separating them. Germline loops: CDR1 MNHEY, CDR2 SVGEGT. This CDR3 has 13 amino acids. The CDR3 region is CASSYSGENIQYF. The DNA of the CDR3 is TGTGCCAGCAGTTACTCGGGGGAAAACATTCAGTACTTC.

This clonotype was counted ten times or more. The chain combines TRBV3-1 with TRBJ2-2; TRBD2 matches 10 bases. From germline, CDR1 is LGHDT and CDR2 YNNKEL (reference sequence). The J segment lost 5 bases and the V segment lost 0 bases, leaving 6 bases of the junction unmatched. This CDR3 is built from 17 residues. The CDR3 protein is CASSQEARTSGTGELFF. The CDR3 bases are TGTGCCAGCAGCCAAGAGGCTAGGACTAGCGGTACCGGGGAGCTGTTTTTT.

This clonotype came up many times. The chain couples TRBV20-1 to TRBJ1-2, with 8 bases that match TRBD1. The CDR3 loop spans 14 amino acids. The J segment lost 8 bases and the V segment lost 1 base, leaving 9 bases of the junction unmatched. The germline CDR1 and CDR2 sequences are DFQATT and SNEGSKA (reference sequence). This CDR3 reads CSARAAGQGGGYTF. CDR3 bases: TGCAGTGCTAGAGCCGCCGGACAGGGTGGGGGCTACACCTTC.

This clonotype was picked up many times. This chain uses TRBV4-2 with TRBJ1-2; D is uncertain. Germline V lookup: CDR1 LGHNA, CDR2 YNFKEQ. The CDR3 contains 14 residues. V shed 1 base and J shed 1 base, with 7 bases lying between them. CDR3 in amino acids: CASSQAGVNYGYTF. For the CDR3, the DNA is TGTGCCAGCAGCCAAGCCGGGGTTAACTATGGCTACACCTTC.

This clonotype was counted many times. V gene TRBV7-9 combines with J gene TRBJ2-5, with 11 bases that match TRBD2. Losses at the gene ends were 4 bases for V and 3 bases for J; bases not matched to a gene: 10. Germline V gene sequence: CDR1 SEHNR, CDR2 FQNEAQ (reference sequence). The CDR3 is made up of 17 amino acids. In DNA form, the CDR3 reads TGTGCCAGCAGCTCTGTAGCGGGGGGGCCCTGGAAAGAGACCCAGTACTTC. Translated: CASSSVAGGPWKETQYF.

This clonotype was detected many times. The chain employs TRBV20-1 and TRBJ2-1, with 8 positions matching TRBD2. The length of the CDR3 is 13 residues. The V gene's germline CDR1 is DFQATT and CDR2 SNEGSKA (reference sequence). J gave up 4 bases and V 7 bases, and 6 bases lay outside the gene matches. CDR3 DNA sequence: TGCAGTGTCGGACGGGGGGGATACAATGAGCAGTTCTTC. Protein: CSVGRGGYNEQFF.

This chain links TRBV30 with TRBJ2-7, with D maybe TRBD2 (6 bases). Trimming took off 6 bases at V and 4 bases at J, with 16 bases between the two ends. CDR1 and CDR2 (germline): GTSNPN, SVGIG (reference sequence). This CDR3 region has 13 residues. The CDR3 here is CACTIGGTYEQYF. The CDR3 nucleotides read TGTGCCTGCACCATTGGGGGGACTTACGAGCAGTACTTC.

By its share, this clonotype is medium-sized. The rearrangement uses TRBV18 and TRBJ2-1, with a possible D match to TRBD2 (5 bases). The CDR3 is 12 residues long. Germline CDR1 is KGHSH and CDR2 is LQKENI. V was trimmed by 1 base and J by 9 bases, leaving 7 bases between them. CDR3: CASSPLAREQFF. In nucleotides, the CDR3 is TGTGCCAGCTCACCACTAGCGCGTGAGCAGTTCTTC.

About this clonotype: No DNA is shown, since the ends of the CDR3 on it are uncertain; the CDR3 is the one TCRdb lists. V gene TRBV5-1 combines with J gene TRBJ1-1; the table assigns TRBD1, which was not confirmed against the DNA. Germline CDR1 and CDR2: SGHRS and YFSETQ. The length of the CDR3 is 21 amino acids, counting both ends. CDR3 in amino acids: CASSFYICSAKGARLNTEAFF.

This clonotype has ten or more counts. This chain joins TRBV20-1 and TRBJ2-6; either TRBD1 or TRBD2 may supply D (6 bases each). Germline V gene data show CDR1 as DFQATT and CDR2 as SNEGSKA (reference sequence). The CDR3 has 16 residues. Trimming removed 3 bases from V and 4 bases from J, with 16 bases in between. CDR3 in amino acids: CSASVGGLGGANVLTF. Here the CDR3 DNA reads TGCAGTGCTAGTGTGGGGGGCTTAGGAGGGGCCAACGTCCTGACTTTC.

The table lists this clonotype with many counts. The V gene is TRBV7-2, the J gene TRBJ1-6; maybe TRBD1 (5 bases). Between the trimmed V and J ends, which lost 5 bases and 2 bases, there was a span of 10 bases. This CDR3 is 15 amino acids long. Germline V gives CDR1 SGHTA, CDR2 FQGNSA. In DNA form, the CDR3 reads TGTGCCAGCAGCGGTCGGACACCCTATAATTCACCCCTCCACTTT. Translated: CASSGRTPYNSPLHF.

This clonotype was observed many times. This chain links TRBV5-1 with TRBJ1-4; D might be TRBD1 (5 bases). Between the trimmed V and J ends, which lost 4 bases and 0 bases, there was a span of 13 bases. The CDR3 has 16 amino acids. CDR1 is SGHRS and CDR2 is YFSETQ in the germline V gene. The CDR3 coding sequence is TGCGCCAGCAGCCCTAGGACGGGACCAACTAATGAAAAACTGTTTTTT. This translates into CASSPRTGPTNEKLFF.

This clonotype showed up many times. The V gene is TRBV15, the J gene TRBJ2-3, with 11 nucleotides matching TRBD2. Germline lookup yields CDR1 LNHNV and CDR2 YYDKDF (reference sequence). V trimming: 5 bases; J trimming: 5 bases; junction bases outside the gene matches: 9. The CDR3 runs 16 residues. CDR3 sequence reads: CATSSLAGDGGDTQYF. CDR3 nucleotide sequence: TGTGCCACCAGCTCACTAGCGGGGGATGGGGGAGATACGCAGTATTTT.

The sample holds many counts of this clonotype. This chain uses TRBV27 with TRBJ1-4; D is perhaps TRBD1 (6 bases). This CDR3 is 16 amino acids long. V dropped 5 bases and J dropped 1 base, with 14 bases sitting between them. Germline V CDR1 and CDR2: MNHEY, SMNVEV (reference sequence). The CDR3 spells CASSPWQGLTNEKLFF. The CDR3 DNA follows: TGTGCCAGCAGTCCTTGGCAGGGGTTAACTAATGAAAAACTGTTTTTT.

The chain couples TRBV20-1 to TRBJ2-1; 8 bases match TRBD2. The CDR3 runs 15 residues. With 3 bases clipped from V and 6 bases from J, the junction kept 10 bases outside the gene matches. The germline gives CDR1 DFQATT, CDR2 SNEGSKA (reference sequence). In DNA form, the CDR3 reads TGCAGTGCTAGCCTCCCAGGACTAGCAGCCAATGAGCAGTTCTTC. Translating gives CSASLPGLAANEQFF.

Ten or more counts support this clonotype. This sequence joins TRBV5-1 and TRBJ2-2; 10 bases map to TRBD2. Germline V gives CDR1 SGHRS, CDR2 YFSETQ. This CDR3 has 16 amino acids. V lost 2 bases and J lost 1; bases outside the gene matches: 2. The CDR3 sequence is CASSFLAGENTGELFF. The CDR3, as DNA: TGCGCCAGCAGCTTTCTAGCGGGGGAGAACACCGGGGAGCTGTTTTTT.

This clonotype came up many times. This chain connects TRBV28 to TRBJ1-5; D unresolved. V dropped 7 bases and J dropped 5 bases, with 15 bases sitting between them. CDR3 length equals 14 residues. The germline V gene has CDR1 MDHEN and CDR2 SYDVKM. Here the CDR3 DNA reads TGTGCCAGCATCGAACTAGGGAGGGATCAGCCCCAGCATTTT. Translating gives CASIELGRDQPQHF.

This clonotype appeared many times. The chain employs TRBV20-1 and TRBJ2-4; D not resolved. CDR1 is DFQATT and CDR2 is SNEGSKA in the germline V gene (reference sequence). V lost 4 bases to trimming and J lost 1 base, with 14 bases between them. This CDR3 comprises 15 residues. The CDR3: CSATFYNLAKNIQYF. The CDR3 DNA sequence: TGCAGTGCTACGTTTTACAATCTGGCCAAAAACATTCAGTACTTC.

This clonotype occurred many times. The gene calls are TRBV20-1 and TRBJ2-3; 10 bases align to TRBD2. Germline V gene sequence: CDR1 DFQATT, CDR2 SNEGSKA (reference sequence). This CDR3 contains 15 residues. V shed 0 bases, J shed 3 bases, and the junction held 3 bases outside the gene matches. The chain's CDR3 is CSARESGRGTDTQYF. DNA for the CDR3: TGCAGTGCTAGAGAGAGCGGGAGGGGGACAGATACGCAGTATTTT.

Remarks on this clonotype: Because the CDR3's place on the DNA is in doubt, the DNA is left out and the CDR3 is given as listed by TCRdb. This rearrangement joins TRBV7-2 to TRBJ2-1. Germline-derived CDR1 and CDR2 are SGHTA and FQGNSA. From its first to its last residue, the CDR3 has 20 amino acids. The chain's CDR3 is CASSFYICSAQRSSYNEQFF.

The V and J genes are TRBV7-2 and TRBJ2-1, with D uncertain. V was shortened by 7 bases and J by 6 bases, with 7 bases between the two germline ends. CDR1 and CDR2 (germline): SGHTA, FQGNSA. The CDR3 has 11 amino acids. The CDR3 nucleotides are TGTGCCAGCACCTCATTCAATGAGCAGTTCTTC. Its protein is CASTSFNEQFF.

In this sample, this clonotype turned up many times. The V gene is TRBV7-3, the J gene TRBJ2-1, with unresolved D. Germline V gene data show CDR1 as SGHTA and CDR2 as FQGTGA. Trimming took 4 bases from V and 10 from J, leaving 8 bases between them. The CDR3 runs 11 residues. DNA of the CDR3: TGTGCCAGCAGCTCCTCCTCCGAGCAGTTCTTC. It codes for CASSSSSEQFF.

This clonotype has a count of ten or more. V is TRBV7-9 and J is TRBJ2-1; D not certain. V shed 5 bases and J shed 8 bases, with 13 bases lying between them. Germline lookup yields CDR1 SEHNR and CDR2 FQNEAQ (reference sequence). The CDR3 totals 13 residues. The CDR3 protein is CASSQDEWDEQFF. CDR3 nucleotide sequence: TGTGCCAGCAGCCAAGACGAATGGGATGAGCAGTTCTTC.

This clonotype showed up many times. The chain recombines TRBV20-1 with TRBJ1-6, with D unresolved. Trimming took 0 bases from V and 5 from J, leaving 11 bases between them. CDR3 length: 15 amino acids. Germline V gene lookup returns CDR1 DFQATT and CDR2 SNEGSKA (reference sequence). As DNA, the CDR3 is TGCAGTGCTAGAGAAAAGCCCGGGGATAATTCACCCCTCCACTTT. Translating it yields CSAREKPGDNSPLHF.